Sequencing of this T cell receptor (beta chain) was carried out in a study of T cell repertoires in cytomegalovirus infection. TCRdb reprocessed the reads with MiXCR, giving one entry per CDR3 protein. The table includes around 290,000 distinct CDR3 sequences, roughly 25% detected once. Deletions cut 4 bases from V and 2 bases from J, with 13 bases between. Germline-derived CDR1 and CDR2 are SQVTM and ANQGSEA. The CDR3 runs to 14 residues. Sequencing was done on a sample of PBMCs. The sequence derives from a human donor in good health (CMV status not recorded). Some clones in this sample may be carry-over from other donors' samples. The V call is TRBV29-1, the J call TRBJ2-3, with unresolved D. The CDR3 sequence is CSVGENSFTDTQYF. The CDR3 DNA is TGCAGCGTTGGCGAGAACAGCTTCACAGATACGCAGTATTTT.